The source of this T cell receptor (beta chain) is a study of T-cell reconstitution after alpha-beta-depleted transplantation in children. This CDR3 spans 15 amino acids. CDR1 is SGHDT, CDR2 YYEEEE, per germline. Between the trimmed V and J ends, which lost 3 bases and 6 bases, there was a span of 17 bases. Unique molecular identifiers were incorporated into the prepared TCRbeta library. TCRdb redid the calling of the PCR reads with MiXCR, one entry per CDR3 protein. Here the sample spans around 250,000 distinct CDR3 sequences, more than 8% being singletons. This clonotype was observed a few times. This sequence originates from a human donor who donated a stem cell graft to a child with SCID. The starting material was PBMCs from the stem cell graft donor, obtained from the stem cell graft. This chain links TRBV5-6 with TRBJ2-3; D may match TRBD1 or TRBD2 (6 bases each). The CDR3 loop reads CASSSLTGAGDTQYF. CDR3 DNA sequence: TGTGCCAGCAGCTCCTTGACAGGTGCGGGGGATACGCAGTATTTT.